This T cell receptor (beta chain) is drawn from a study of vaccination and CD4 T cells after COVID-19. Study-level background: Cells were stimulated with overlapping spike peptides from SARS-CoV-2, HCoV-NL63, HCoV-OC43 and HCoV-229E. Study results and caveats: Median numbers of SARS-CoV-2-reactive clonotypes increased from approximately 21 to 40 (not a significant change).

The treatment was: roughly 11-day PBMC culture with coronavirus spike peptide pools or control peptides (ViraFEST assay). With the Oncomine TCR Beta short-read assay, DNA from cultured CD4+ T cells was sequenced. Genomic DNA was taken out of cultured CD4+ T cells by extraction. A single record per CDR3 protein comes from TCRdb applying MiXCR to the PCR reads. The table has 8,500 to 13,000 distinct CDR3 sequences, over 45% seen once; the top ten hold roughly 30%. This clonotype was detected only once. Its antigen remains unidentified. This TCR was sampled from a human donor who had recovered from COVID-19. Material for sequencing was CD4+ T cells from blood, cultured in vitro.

CDR3 nucleotide sequence: TGTGCCAGCAGCTTGGGACAGGGGGCGCGAAGCGGGGAGCTGTTTTTT. Amino acid sequence: CASSLGQGARSGELFF. V is TRBV5-6 and J is TRBJ2-2; 10 nucleotides line up with TRBD1. Germline CDR1 SGHDT, CDR2 YYEEEE. Losses at the gene ends were 0 bases for V and 7 bases for J; bases not matched to a gene: 6. This CDR3 region has 16 residues.